Below, 14 T cell receptor beta chains from the same sample are listed, as sequenced in a study of cytomegalovirus exposure and HLA in healthy donors. 60 Vbeta and 13 Jbeta primers were used in PCR. Using immunoSEQ multiplex PCR, the repertoire was profiled, and TCRdb retains in-frame clones only, with some absent. Of roughly 190,000 clones detected, more than 75% appear once; the ten largest clones hold around 3.7%. Specimen: PBMCs. The receptors were sampled from a middle-aged man in good health and CMV-seropositive.

The rearrangement joins TRBV18 to TRBJ2-3, with TRBD1 matching 10 bases. Germline CDR1 reads KGHSH; CDR2 reads LQKENI. The CDR3 consists of 17 residues. J gave up 1 base and V 3 bases, and 7 bases lay outside the gene matches. The CDR3 reads CASSPDRGLGGTDTQYF. The CDR3 DNA sequence: TGTGCCAGCTCACCTGACAGGGGGCTTGGGGGCACAGATACGCAGTATTTT.

This chain joins TRBV11-3 and TRBJ1-6, with D uncertain. V lost 3 bases and J 6 bases, leaving 6 bases between the germline ends. This CDR3 region has 13 residues. Germline V gives CDR1 SGHNT, CDR2 YENEEA. As DNA, the CDR3 is TGTGCCAGCAGCTTGAGGAGTAATTCACCCCTCCACTTT. It specifies CASSLRSNSPLHF. Filled out from reference TRBV11-3 and TRBJ1-6, the complete variable domain reads EAGVVQSPRYKIIEKKQPVAFWCNPISGHNTLYWYLQNLGQGPELLIRYENEEAVDDSQLPKDRFSAERLKGVDSTLKIQPAELGDSAVYLCASSLRSNSPLHFGNGTRLTVT.

The genes are TRBV19 and TRBJ1-2; D perhaps matches TRBD1 (6 bases). The CDR3 is made up of 13 amino acids. Deletions cut 1 base from V and 5 bases from J, with 8 bases between. The germline V gene has CDR1 LNHDA and CDR2 SQIVND (reference sequence). The CDR3 region is CASSIGGRYGYTF. In DNA, the CDR3 is TGTGCCAGTAGTATAGGGGGGCGGTATGGCTACACCTTC.

The gene calls are TRBV5-5 and TRBJ2-7; D unclear. Germline V gene lookup returns CDR1 SGHKS and CDR2 YYEKEE (reference sequence). Trimming left V 4 bases short and J 6 bases short, with 14 bases between. The CDR3 spans 13 residues. CDR3 loop: CASSGPRVGEQYF. DNA of the CDR3: TGTGCCAGCAGCGGCCCTAGAGTCGGCGAGCAGTACTTC.

The chain is built from TRBV28 and TRBJ1-2; TRBD1 might be the D (5 bases). Trimming removed 6 bases at V and 2 bases at J, with 16 bases between. Germline V lookup: CDR1 MDHEN, CDR2 SYDVKM. The CDR3 covers 15 residues. As DNA, the CDR3 is TGTGCCAGCAGAATAGGGGTCAAGGAAAACTATGGCTACACCTTC. It is translated as CASRIGVKENYGYTF.

This clone was seen only once. This rearrangement joins TRBV7-2 to TRBJ1-5, with a weak D call TRBD1 (6 bases). The CDR3 totals 15 residues. Germline V gene data show CDR1 as SGHTA and CDR2 as FQGNSA. Deletions cut 2 bases from V and 6 bases from J, with 14 bases between. The DNA of the CDR3 is TGTGCCAGCAGCTTAAAGGGGGGAGGGACTCAGCCCCAGCATTTT. It translates to CASSLKGGGTQPQHF. Complete variable domain (other parts from reference TRBV7-2 and TRBJ1-5): GAGVSQSPSNKVTEKGKDVELRCDPISGHTALYWYRQSLGQGLEFLIYFQGNSAPDKSGLPSDRFSAERTGGSVSTLTIQRTQQEDSAVYLCASSLKGGGTQPQHFGDGTRLSIL.

The V and J genes are TRBV27 and TRBJ2-3; 7 nucleotides align to TRBD1. The CDR3 contains 12 residues. The J segment lost 6 bases and the V segment lost 7 bases, leaving 4 bases of the junction unmatched. From germline, CDR1 is MNHEY and CDR2 SMNVEV (reference sequence). The CDR3 is CASNHRGDTQYF. DNA for the CDR3: TGTGCCAGCAACCACAGGGGTGATACGCAGTATTTT.

This clone was observed a single time. This chain links TRBV28 with TRBJ2-7; TRBD1 matches at 9 bases. Germline CDR1 is MDHEN and CDR2 is SYDVKM. This CDR3 is 14 amino acids long. The ends lost 7 bases at V and 2 bases at J; junction bases unmatched: 6. CDR3 loop: CASTSGQGAYEQYF. CDR3 bases: TGTGCCAGCACCTCGGGACAGGGTGCCTACGAGCAGTACTTC.

The CDR3 DNA sequence: TGCGCCAGCAGTGAGTCGACGATAGGGCAGGGAAACAATCAGCCCCAGCATTTT. This sequence encodes CASSESTIGQGNNQPQHF. The rearrangement uses TRBV10-1 and TRBJ1-5; weak D call: TRBD1 (5 bases). Trimming removed 0 bases at V and 3 bases at J, with 18 bases between. This CDR3 comprises 18 residues. Germline-derived CDR1 and CDR2 are WNHNN and SYGVQD (reference sequence).

V usage is TRBV7-9 and J usage is TRBJ2-3; D is ambiguous. CDR3 length equals 16 residues. The V end lost 5 bases, the J end lost 6 bases, and 21 bases lay between the germline ends. Germline loops: CDR1 SEHNR, CDR2 FQNEAQ (reference sequence). The CDR3 sequence: CASSAESSLPSDTQYF. The CDR3 DNA is TGTGCCAGCAGCGCGGAGTCCAGCTTACCTAGTGATACGCAGTATTTT.

The chain has TRBV7-8 and TRBJ2-2, with 14 bases fitting TRBD2. Germline CDR1 is SGHVS and CDR2 is FQNEAQ. The CDR3 contains 16 residues. The ends lost 5 bases at V and 11 bases at J; junction bases unmatched: 10. The CDR3 DNA follows: TGTGCCAGCAGCCCCTGGACTAGCGGGGGGTTTGGAGAGCTGTTTTTT. It encodes CASSPWTSGGFGELFF.

The chain links TRBV6-1 to TRBJ2-7, with 8 bases fitting TRBD2. CDR1 is MNHNS and CDR2 is SASEGT in the germline V gene. J gave up 3 bases and V 6 bases, and 7 bases lay outside the gene matches. CDR3 length: 14 residues. The CDR3 nucleotides read TGTGCCAGCAGGGCCGGTACTAGCGGCTACGAGCAGTACTTC. As protein: CASRAGTSGYEQYF.

This chain connects TRBV25-1 to TRBJ2-5; possibly TRBD2 for D (7 bases). V was trimmed by 9 bases and J by 4 bases, leaving 21 bases between them. This CDR3 contains 15 residues. Per the germline V gene, CDR1 is MGHDK and CDR2 is SYGVNS. CDR3 amino acids: CASRRGGGTGETQYF. CDR3 in DNA: TGTGCCAGTCGCCGAGGGGGGGGGACTGGAGAGACCCAGTACTTC.

This chain connects TRBV18 to TRBJ2-7; D is possibly TRBD1 (6 bases). Germline-derived CDR1 and CDR2 are KGHSH and LQKENI. The CDR3 extends over 14 amino acids. V was shortened by 4 bases and J by 3 bases, with 13 bases between the two germline ends. CDR3 protein: CASSLGAGIYEQYF. Written as DNA, the CDR3 is TGTGCCAGCTCACTGGGGGCCGGCATCTACGAGCAGTACTTC.